A single sample gave rise to the 23 T cell receptor beta chains below, sequenced in a study of identical twins. TCRdb re-derived calls from the 5' RACE reads in MiXCR, one entry per CDR3 protein. This sample carries around 530,000 distinct CDR3 sequences, 13% to 15% of them seen once, and the ten largest clones take 0.35% to 0.45%. The sample was also linked to a second study, of yellow fever vaccine responses in identical twins.

Sequencing input: CD4+ T cells sorted from blood. The origin of the receptors is a young woman in good health.

This clonotype was recorded at least ten times. The V gene is TRBV5-6, the J gene TRBJ2-5; 9 bases are shared with TRBD2. This CDR3 comprises 16 residues. V lost 0 bases and J lost 1; bases outside the gene matches: 4. Per germline, CDR1 SGHDT and CDR2 YYEEEE. The CDR3 coding sequence is TGTGCCAGCAGCTTGGTAGTAGCGGGGGTCCAAGAGACCCAGTACTTC. The encoded protein is CASSLVVAGVQETQYF.

The chain employs TRBV7-9 and TRBJ1-4, with TRBD1 matching over 8 bases. There are 15 residues in the CDR3. Germline assignment: CDR1 SEHNR and CDR2 FQNEAQ (reference sequence). V shed 3 bases, J shed 7 bases, and the junction held 7 bases outside the gene matches. CDR3 in DNA: TGTGCCAGCAGCTTCGGCCCACAGGGGGGTGAAAAACTGTTTTTT. It is translated as CASSFGPQGGEKLFF.

The gene calls are TRBV6-1 and TRBJ2-3; the match to TRBD2 covers 7 bases. Trimming removed 7 bases from V and 2 bases from J; junction bases left unmatched: 9. CDR1 and CDR2 (germline): MNHNS, SASEGT. This CDR3 spans 15 amino acids. The CDR3 spells CASIPGGAHTDTQYF. CDR3 DNA sequence: TGTGCCAGCATCCCGGGGGGAGCGCACACAGATACGCAGTATTTT.

The rearrangement links TRBV4-2 to TRBJ2-3; D not resolved. CDR1 is LGHNA, CDR2 YNFKEQ, per germline. V lost 1 base to trimming and J lost 2 bases, with 13 bases between them. The CDR3 sequence is 16 residues long. This CDR3 reads CASSQVPAGITDTQYF. For the CDR3, the DNA is TGTGCCAGCAGCCAAGTCCCAGCTGGAATCACAGATACGCAGTATTTT.

This chain uses TRBV3-1 with TRBJ2-5; possible D gene TRBD2, 6 bases. CDR1 is LGHDT, CDR2 YNNKEL, per germline (reference sequence). The CDR3 covers 18 residues. Trimming took 0 bases from V and 5 from J, leaving 22 bases between them. The CDR3 sequence: CASSQDWEREAPKETQYF. DNA for the CDR3: TGTGCCAGCAGCCAAGATTGGGAGAGGGAGGCCCCAAAGGAGACCCAGTACTTC.

This clonotype was picked up a small number of times. J is TRBJ1-5 and V is TRBV5-1, with D hard to call. The germline V gene encodes CDR1 SGHRS and CDR2 YFSETQ. The CDR3 extends over 13 amino acids. V was cut by 0 bases and J by 8 bases, with 9 bases left in between. CDR3 sequence reads: CASSLDGREPQHF. CDR3 bases: TGCGCCAGCAGCTTGGACGGGAGAGAGCCCCAGCATTTT.

There are a few counts of this clonotype. V is TRBV5-1 and J is TRBJ2-1, with TRBD2 as a possible D gene (7 bases). The V end was cut by 0 bases, the J end by 7 bases, with 14 bases between. Germline V gene sequence: CDR1 SGHRS, CDR2 YFSETQ. The CDR3 runs to 15 residues. CDR3 in amino acids: CASSLEGGGLNEQFF. The CDR3, as DNA: TGCGCCAGCAGCTTGGAAGGGGGAGGGTTGAATGAGCAGTTCTTC.

This clonotype showed up just a few times. The V and J genes are TRBV20-1 and TRBJ2-2; D might be TRBD1 (5 bases). Germline CDR1 and CDR2: DFQATT and SNEGSKA (reference sequence). This CDR3 comprises 13 residues. The ends were cut back, 8 bases at V and 0 bases at J, with 10 bases in the middle. CDR3 loop: CSPQGPNTGELFF. Here the CDR3 DNA reads TGCAGTCCTCAGGGCCCGAACACCGGGGAGCTGTTTTTT.

In nucleotides, the CDR3 is TGTGCCAGCACCAAGGGACAGGGCACAGATACGCAGTATTTT. Amino acid sequence: CASTKGQGTDTQYF. This chain links TRBV7-8 with TRBJ2-3, with 8 nucleotides matching TRBD1. Germline assignment: CDR1 SGHVS and CDR2 FQNEAQ. V shed 7 bases and J 1 base; nucleotides not matched to a gene: 4. The CDR3 spans 14 residues.

This clonotype has a handful of counts. This chain connects TRBV20-1 to TRBJ2-1; 7 bases line up with TRBD2. This CDR3 region has 14 residues. V lost 2 bases, J lost 4 bases, and 5 bases stayed unmatched. The germline V gene encodes CDR1 DFQATT and CDR2 SNEGSKA (reference sequence). This CDR3 reads CSARPASGYNEQFF. Here the CDR3 DNA reads TGCAGTGCTAGACCCGCTAGCGGATACAATGAGCAGTTCTTC.

The chain recombines TRBV3-1 with TRBJ1-5; D uncertain. The CDR3 contains 14 residues. The V gene's germline CDR1 is LGHDT and CDR2 YNNKEL (reference sequence). The V gene lost 1 base and the J gene lost 4 bases, with 8 bases spanning the gap. The CDR3 DNA follows: TGTGCCAGCAGCCAAGGCGGCAGAAATCAGCCCCAGCATTTT. Translation: CASSQGGRNQPQHF. The full variable domain, completed using reference TRBV3-1 and TRBJ1-5, is DTAVSQTPKYLVTQMGNDKSIKCEQNLGHDTMYWYKQDSKKFLKIMFSYNNKELIINETVPNRFSPKSPDKAHLNLHINSLELGDSAVYFCASSQGGRNQPQHFGDGTRLSIL.

This chain links TRBV7-2 with TRBJ1-2; D possibly corresponds to TRBD1 (6 bases). CDR1 is SGHTA and CDR2 is FQGNSA in the germline V gene. The V and J ends lost 5 bases and 8 bases respectively, with 12 bases between them. The CDR3 has 12 residues. As DNA, the CDR3 is TGTGCCAGCAGCCCTACAGGGAGAGGCTACACCTTC. Translated, it gives CASSPTGRGYTF.

This clonotype has just a few counts. The chain carries TRBV3-1 and TRBJ2-6; D unclear. The CDR3 has 17 amino acids. Germline V gene lookup returns CDR1 LGHDT and CDR2 YNNKEL (reference sequence). V was pared by 0 bases and J by 0 bases, with 9 bases between. CDR3 sequence reads: CASSQDLGLSGANVLTF. Here the CDR3 DNA reads TGTGCCAGCAGCCAAGACCTCGGCCTCTCTGGGGCCAACGTCCTGACTTTC.

This clonotype showed up just a few times. This sequence may be a read error, since a much larger clone differs from it by one base. The V and J genes are TRBV6-6 and TRBJ2-1, with D hard to call. Germline V gives CDR1 MNHNY, CDR2 SVGAGI (reference sequence). The CDR3 has 11 amino acids. Trimming took off 2 bases at V and 5 bases at J, with 1 base between the two ends. CDR3 DNA: TGTGCCAGCAGTTACGACAATGAGCAGTTCTTC. Translation: CASSYDNEQFF.

This clonotype was recorded at least ten times. The rearrangement joins TRBV24-1 to TRBJ2-1, with 12 bases that match TRBD2. Per germline, CDR1 KGHDR and CDR2 SFDVKD. This CDR3 contains 17 residues. Unmatched junction bases numbered 9, after V lost 3 bases and J lost 7 bases. The CDR3 sequence is CATSDASSGRVINEQFF. The CDR3 region has the DNA TGTGCCACCAGTGATGCCTCTAGCGGGAGGGTCATTAATGAGCAGTTCTTC.

This chain links TRBV12-3 or TRBV12-4 with TRBJ2-5; possible D gene TRBD2, 5 bases. The V end was cut by 10 bases, the J end by 5 bases, with 14 bases between. The CDR3 length is 12 residues. For the CDR3, the DNA is TGTGCCATAAGCCTGGGGAGCGAGACCCAGTACTTC. Its translation: CAISLGSETQYF.

This clonotype was counted ten times or more. The chain couples TRBV5-1 to TRBJ2-6; no definite D call. Germline values: CDR1 SGHRS, CDR2 YFSETQ. Trimming took off 2 bases at V and 3 bases at J, with 21 bases between the two ends. The length of the CDR3 is 19 residues. The CDR3 loop is CASSLDMAGLFDGANVLTF. The CDR3 DNA is TGCGCCAGCAGCTTAGACATGGCAGGCCTTTTTGATGGGGCCAACGTCCTGACTTTC.

The chain has TRBV12-3 or TRBV12-4 and TRBJ2-1; 7 nucleotides agree with TRBD2. The CDR3 totals 14 residues. The ends lost 5 bases at V and 15 bases at J; junction bases unmatched: 16. This chain's CDR3 is CASSGSTIRERGFF. The CDR3 nucleotides read TGTGCCAGCAGTGGATCAACGATCAGGGAGCGGGGGTTCTTC.

The table lists this clonotype with a few counts. This chain joins TRBV10-3 and TRBJ2-4; D may be TRBD1 (5 bases). The CDR3 runs to 13 residues. Between the trimmed V and J ends, which lost 10 bases and 6 bases, there was a span of 16 bases. Germline assignment: CDR1 ENHRY and CDR2 SYGVKD. The CDR3 DNA is TGTGCCACCTTTGACAGATTCGCAAACATTCAGTACTTC. It yields the protein CATFDRFANIQYF.

V usage is TRBV5-1 and J usage is TRBJ2-5; 9 nucleotides align to TRBD1. The CDR3 loop spans 17 amino acids. Trimming at V came to 6 bases and at J to 1 base, leaving 13 bases not matched to a gene. Germline V gives CDR1 SGHRS, CDR2 YFSETQ. The CDR3 protein is CASTRDRVRIAQETQYF. Here the CDR3 DNA reads TGCGCCAGCACCCGGGACAGGGTTCGTATAGCCCAAGAGACCCAGTACTTC.

This clonotype was counted only a few times. This chain joins TRBV29-1 and TRBJ1-1; 7 bases line up with TRBD1. V was clipped by 3 bases and J by 4 bases; unmatched bases: 17. The germline V gene encodes CDR1 SQVTM and CDR2 ANQGSEA. The CDR3 is 17 amino acids. CDR3 in DNA: TGCAGCGTTGATGGCATCGGGGCAGGGGGGATGTCCACTGAAGCTTTCTTT. This sequence encodes CSVDGIGAGGMSTEAFF.

The chain links TRBV3-1 to TRBJ2-5, with TRBD1 matching 9 bases. In germline, CDR1 is LGHDT, CDR2 YNNKEL (reference sequence). Trimming removed 7 bases from V and 14 bases from J; junction bases left unmatched: 17. The CDR3 spans 14 residues. The CDR3 region is CASTLSGQGSSGYF. The CDR3 region has the DNA TGTGCCAGCACCCTCTCGGGACAGGGTTCGTCAGGATACTTC.

The chain has TRBV10-3 and TRBJ2-3; 8 bases are a match to TRBD1. V shed 0 bases and J 1 base; nucleotides not matched to a gene: 6. The CDR3 has 17 amino acids. Looked up from germline, CDR1 is ENHRY and CDR2 is SYGVKD. The CDR3 is CAISESASGGRTDTQYF. The DNA for the CDR3 is TGTGCCATCAGTGAGTCTGCTTCAGGGGGCCGCACAGATACGCAGTATTTT.